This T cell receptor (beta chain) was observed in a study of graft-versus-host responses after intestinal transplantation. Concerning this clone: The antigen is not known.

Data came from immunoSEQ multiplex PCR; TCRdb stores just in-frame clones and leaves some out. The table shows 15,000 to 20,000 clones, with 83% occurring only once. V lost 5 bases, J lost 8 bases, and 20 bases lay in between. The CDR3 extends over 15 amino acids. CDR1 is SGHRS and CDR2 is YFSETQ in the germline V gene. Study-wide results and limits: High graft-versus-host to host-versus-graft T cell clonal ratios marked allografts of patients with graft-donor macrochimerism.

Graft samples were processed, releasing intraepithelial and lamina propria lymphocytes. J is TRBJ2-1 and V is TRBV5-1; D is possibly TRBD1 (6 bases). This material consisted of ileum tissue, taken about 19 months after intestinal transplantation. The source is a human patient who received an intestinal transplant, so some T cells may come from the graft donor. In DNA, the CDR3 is TGCGCCAGCAGGTCGGACAGCCCAAAACTACATGAGCAGTTCTTC. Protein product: CASRSDSPKLHEQFF.